The sequence of this T cell receptor (beta chain) was determined in a study of T cell responses to AZD1222 COVID-19 vaccine. Study-level information: Pooling of second doses given at about 4 or about 12 weeks was done. Study findings and constraints: There were repertoire samples only from the period after the peak T cell response. Donors, mostly white British, included more females; clonal diversity was possibly underestimated. Unmutated variant regions are reportedly targeted by nearly half of spike-specific TCRs.

Repertoires were generated with immunoSEQ multiplex PCR, while TCRdb's copy carries only in-frame clones and drops some. In the table there are around 50,000 clones, around 84% of which are singletons. About this clone itself: The target antigen is unknown.

This CDR3 region has 13 residues. V lost 2 bases and J lost 7, with 11 bases in between. Germline-derived CDR1 and CDR2 are LGHNT and FRNRAP. The specimen was peripheral blood, collected on day 0 of AZD1222 vaccination. The TCR was taken from an adult in good health. This chain links TRBV12-5 with TRBJ2-5; D not certain. CDR3 protein: CASGLSVIGTQYF. DNA for the CDR3: TGTGCTAGTGGTTTGTCGGTTATCGGGACCCAGTACTTC.